This T cell receptor (beta chain) comes out of a study of blood T cell repertoires in COVID-19. Overall study context: Acute-phase and convalescent COVID-19 samples originated in the United States, Italy and Spain.

The method was immunoSEQ multiplex PCR; TCRdb's version includes in-frame clones alone and lacks a portion of them. This sample carries 300,000 to 350,000 clones, 75% to 90% of them seen once, and the ten largest clones take around 2.1%. Assignment of participants to cohorts was predicated upon participant-reported clinical history. Two negative PCRs, clearance, or symptom resolution had been documented for recovered Cohort 3 donors. The specimen was PBMCs or T cells enriched from blood (not recorded which). This clonotype was sampled from a man in his thirties or forties who had recovered from COVID-19.

CDR3 loop: CASSETEGLAQYF. CDR3 nucleotides: TGTGCCAGCAGTGAGACGGAGGGACTCGCGCAGTATTTT. The chain joins TRBV6-4 to TRBJ2-3; tentatively, D is TRBD2 (6 bases). CDR1 is MRHNA and CDR2 is SNTAGT in the germline V gene. Trimming removed 3 bases from V and 10 bases from J, with 14 bases in between. The CDR3 extends over 13 amino acids.